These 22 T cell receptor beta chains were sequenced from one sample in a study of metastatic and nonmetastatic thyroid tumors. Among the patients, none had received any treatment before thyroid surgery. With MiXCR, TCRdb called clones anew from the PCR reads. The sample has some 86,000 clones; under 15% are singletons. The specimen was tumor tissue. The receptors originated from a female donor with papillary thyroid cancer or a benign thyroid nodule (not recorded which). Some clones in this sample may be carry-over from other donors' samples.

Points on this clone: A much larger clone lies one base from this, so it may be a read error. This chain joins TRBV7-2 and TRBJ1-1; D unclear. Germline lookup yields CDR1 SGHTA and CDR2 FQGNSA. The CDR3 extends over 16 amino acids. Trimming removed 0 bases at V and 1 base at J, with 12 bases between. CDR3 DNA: TGTGCCAGCAGCTTAGCCCGGTGGGGTCGGAACACTGAAGCTTTCTTT. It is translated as CASSLARWGRNTEAFF.

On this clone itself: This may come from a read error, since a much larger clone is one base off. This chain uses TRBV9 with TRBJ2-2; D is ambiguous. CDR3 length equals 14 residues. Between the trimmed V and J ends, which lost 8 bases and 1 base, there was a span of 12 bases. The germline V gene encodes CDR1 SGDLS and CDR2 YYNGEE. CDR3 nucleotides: TGTGCCAGAGAGAGAAAGGGGAACACCGGGGAGCTGTTTTTT. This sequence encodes CARERKGNTGELFF.

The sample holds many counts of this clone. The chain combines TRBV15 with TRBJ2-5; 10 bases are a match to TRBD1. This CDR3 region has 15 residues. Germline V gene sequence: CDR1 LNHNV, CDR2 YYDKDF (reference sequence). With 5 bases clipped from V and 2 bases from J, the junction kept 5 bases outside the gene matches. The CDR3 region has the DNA TGTGCCACCAGCCTCCGGGACAGGGGACAAGAGACCCAGTACTTC. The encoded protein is CATSLRDRGQETQYF. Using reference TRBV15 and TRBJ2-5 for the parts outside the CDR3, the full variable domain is DAMVIQNPRYQVTQFGKPVTLSCSQTLNHNVMYWYQQKSSQAPKLLFHYYDKDFNNEADTPDNFQSRRPNTSFCFLDIRSPGLGDTAMYLCATSLRDRGQETQYFGPGTRLLVL.

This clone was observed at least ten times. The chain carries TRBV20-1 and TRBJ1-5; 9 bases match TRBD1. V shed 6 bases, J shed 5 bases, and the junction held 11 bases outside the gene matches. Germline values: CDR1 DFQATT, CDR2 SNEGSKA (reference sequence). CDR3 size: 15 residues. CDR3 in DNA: TGCAGTGCCTACGCCGAGGACAGGGGTCATCAGCCCCAGCATTTT. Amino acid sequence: CSAYAEDRGHQPQHF.

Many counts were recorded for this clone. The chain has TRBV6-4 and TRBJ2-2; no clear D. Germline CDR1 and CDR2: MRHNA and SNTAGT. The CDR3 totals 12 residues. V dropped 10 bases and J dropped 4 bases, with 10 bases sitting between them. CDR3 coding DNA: TGTGCCACCCGGGCCCTCACCGGGGAGCTGTTTTTT. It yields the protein CATRALTGELFF.

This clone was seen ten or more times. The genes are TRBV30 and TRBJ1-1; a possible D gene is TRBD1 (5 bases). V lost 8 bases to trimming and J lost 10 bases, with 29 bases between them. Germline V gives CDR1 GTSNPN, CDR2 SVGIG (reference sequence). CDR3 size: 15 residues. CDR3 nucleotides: TGTGCCCGAAGTCAGGTCTCGGGACTGGAAAAGGGAGCTTTCTTT. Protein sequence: CARSQVSGLEKGAFF.

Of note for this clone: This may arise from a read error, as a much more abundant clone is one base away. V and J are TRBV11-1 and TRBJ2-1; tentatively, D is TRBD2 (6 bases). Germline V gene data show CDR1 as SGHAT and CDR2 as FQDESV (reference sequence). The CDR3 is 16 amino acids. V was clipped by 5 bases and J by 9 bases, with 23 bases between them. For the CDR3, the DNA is TGTGCCAGCAGCCCCCCAAGCGGTAGGGCCGGGAGTGAGCAGTTCTTC. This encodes CASSPPSGRAGSEQFF.

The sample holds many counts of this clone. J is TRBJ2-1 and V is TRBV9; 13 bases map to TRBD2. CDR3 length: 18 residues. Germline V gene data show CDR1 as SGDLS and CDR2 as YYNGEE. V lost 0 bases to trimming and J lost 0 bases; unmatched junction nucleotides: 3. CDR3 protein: CASSVGTSGRGSYNEQFF. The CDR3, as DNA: TGTGCCAGCAGCGTAGGGACTAGCGGGAGAGGCTCCTACAATGAGCAGTTCTTC.

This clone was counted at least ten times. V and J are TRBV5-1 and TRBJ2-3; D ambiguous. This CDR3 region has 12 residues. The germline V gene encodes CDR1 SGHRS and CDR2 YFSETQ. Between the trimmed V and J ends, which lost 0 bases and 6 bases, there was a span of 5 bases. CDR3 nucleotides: TGCGCCAGCAGCTTGGTGTTCGATACGCAGTATTTT. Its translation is CASSLVFDTQYF.

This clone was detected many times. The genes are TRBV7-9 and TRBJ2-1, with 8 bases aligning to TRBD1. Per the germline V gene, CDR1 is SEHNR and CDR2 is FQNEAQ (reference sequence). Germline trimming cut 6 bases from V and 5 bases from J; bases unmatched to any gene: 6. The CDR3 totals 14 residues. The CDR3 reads CASRDRVANNEQFF. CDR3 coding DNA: TGTGCCAGCAGGGACAGGGTGGCGAACAATGAGCAGTTCTTC.

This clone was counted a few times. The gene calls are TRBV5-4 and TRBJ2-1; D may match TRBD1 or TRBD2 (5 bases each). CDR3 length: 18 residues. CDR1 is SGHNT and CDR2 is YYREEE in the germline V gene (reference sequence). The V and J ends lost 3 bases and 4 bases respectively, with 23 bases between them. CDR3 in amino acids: CASSWTHLGRANYNEQFF. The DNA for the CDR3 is TGTGCCAGCAGCTGGACCCATTTGGGGCGGGCCAATTACAATGAGCAGTTCTTC.

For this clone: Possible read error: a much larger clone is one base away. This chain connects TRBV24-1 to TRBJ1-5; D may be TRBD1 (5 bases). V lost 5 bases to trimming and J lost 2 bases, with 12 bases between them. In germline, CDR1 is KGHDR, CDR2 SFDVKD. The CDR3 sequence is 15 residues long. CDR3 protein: CATSAGGAGNQPQHF. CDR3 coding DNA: TGTGCCACCAGTGCAGGCGGGGCAGGCAATCAGCCCCAGCATTTT.

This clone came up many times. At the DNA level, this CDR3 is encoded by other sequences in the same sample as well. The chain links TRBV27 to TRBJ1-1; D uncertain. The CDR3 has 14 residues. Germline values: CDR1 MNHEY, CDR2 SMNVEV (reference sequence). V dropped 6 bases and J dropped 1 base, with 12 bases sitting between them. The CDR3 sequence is CASRRWHRNTEAFF. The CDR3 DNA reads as TGTGCCAGCAGGAGATGGCACAGGAACACTGAAGCTTTCTTT.

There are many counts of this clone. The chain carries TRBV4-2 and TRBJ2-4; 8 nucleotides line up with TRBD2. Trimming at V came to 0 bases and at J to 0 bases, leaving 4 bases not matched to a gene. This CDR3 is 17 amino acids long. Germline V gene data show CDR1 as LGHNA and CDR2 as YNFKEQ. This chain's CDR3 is CASSQDKAGGAKNIQYF. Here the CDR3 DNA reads TGTGCCAGCAGCCAAGATAAGGCGGGGGGAGCCAAAAACATTCAGTACTTC.

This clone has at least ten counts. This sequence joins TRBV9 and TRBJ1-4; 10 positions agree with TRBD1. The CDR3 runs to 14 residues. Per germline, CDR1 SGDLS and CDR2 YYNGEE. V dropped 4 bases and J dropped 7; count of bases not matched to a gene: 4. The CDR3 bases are TGTGCCAGCAGCATCCGGGACAGGGGTGAAAAACTGTTTTTT. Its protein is CASSIRDRGEKLFF.

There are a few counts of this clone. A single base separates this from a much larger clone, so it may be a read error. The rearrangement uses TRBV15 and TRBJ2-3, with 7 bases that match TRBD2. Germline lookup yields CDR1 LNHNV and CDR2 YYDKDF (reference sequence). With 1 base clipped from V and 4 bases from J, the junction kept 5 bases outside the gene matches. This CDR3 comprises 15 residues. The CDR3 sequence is CATSRVQGLSDTQYF. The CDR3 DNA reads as TGTGCCACCAGCAGAGTTCAGGGACTATCAGATACGCAGTATTTT. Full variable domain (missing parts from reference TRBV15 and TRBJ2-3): DAMVIQNPRYQVTQFGKPVTLSCSQTLNHNVMYWYQQKSSQAPKLLFHYYDKDFNNEADTPDNFQSRRPNTSFCFLDIRSPGLGDTAMYLCATSRVQGLSDTQYFGPGTRLTVL.

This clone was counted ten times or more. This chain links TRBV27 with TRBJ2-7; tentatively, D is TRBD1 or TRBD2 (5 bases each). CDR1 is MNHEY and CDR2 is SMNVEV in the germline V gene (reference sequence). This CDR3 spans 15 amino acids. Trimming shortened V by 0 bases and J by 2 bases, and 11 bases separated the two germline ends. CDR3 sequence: CASSLSGETTYEQYF. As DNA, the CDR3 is TGTGCCAGCAGTTTATCGGGGGAGACCACCTACGAGCAGTACTTC.

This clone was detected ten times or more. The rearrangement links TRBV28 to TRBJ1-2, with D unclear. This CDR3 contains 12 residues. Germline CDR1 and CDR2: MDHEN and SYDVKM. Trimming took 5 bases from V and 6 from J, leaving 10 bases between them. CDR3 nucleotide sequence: TGTGCCAGCAGTATGGGTAAAGATGGCTACACCTTC. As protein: CASSMGKDGYTF.

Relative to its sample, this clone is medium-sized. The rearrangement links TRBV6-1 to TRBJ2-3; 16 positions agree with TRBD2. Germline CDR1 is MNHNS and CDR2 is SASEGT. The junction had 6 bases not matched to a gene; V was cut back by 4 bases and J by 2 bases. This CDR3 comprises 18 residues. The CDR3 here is CASSAGTSGRGFTDTQYF. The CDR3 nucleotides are TGTGCCAGCAGTGCGGGGACTAGCGGGAGGGGGTTCACAGATACGCAGTATTTT.

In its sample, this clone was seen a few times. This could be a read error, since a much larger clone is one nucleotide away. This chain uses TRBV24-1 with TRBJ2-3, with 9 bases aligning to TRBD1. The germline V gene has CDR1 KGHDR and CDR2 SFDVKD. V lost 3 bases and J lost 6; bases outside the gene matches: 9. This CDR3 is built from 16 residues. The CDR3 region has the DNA TGTGCCACCAGTGATAGCCTGGACAGGGGTCGTGATACGCAGTATTTT. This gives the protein CATSDSLDRGRDTQYF.

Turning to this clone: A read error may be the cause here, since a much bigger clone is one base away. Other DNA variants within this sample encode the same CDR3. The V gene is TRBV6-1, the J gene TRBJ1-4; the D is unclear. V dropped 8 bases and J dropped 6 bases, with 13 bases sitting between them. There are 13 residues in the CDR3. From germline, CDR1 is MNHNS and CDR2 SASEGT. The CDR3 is CASQEGWDEKLFF. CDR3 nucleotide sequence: TGTGCCAGCCAAGAGGGTTGGGATGAAAAACTGTTTTTT.

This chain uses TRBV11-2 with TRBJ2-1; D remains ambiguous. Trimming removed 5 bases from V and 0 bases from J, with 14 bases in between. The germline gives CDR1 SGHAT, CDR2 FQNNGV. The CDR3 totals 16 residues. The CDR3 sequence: CASSPYWGRSYNEQFF. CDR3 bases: TGTGCCAGCAGCCCATACTGGGGTCGCTCCTACAATGAGCAGTTCTTC.